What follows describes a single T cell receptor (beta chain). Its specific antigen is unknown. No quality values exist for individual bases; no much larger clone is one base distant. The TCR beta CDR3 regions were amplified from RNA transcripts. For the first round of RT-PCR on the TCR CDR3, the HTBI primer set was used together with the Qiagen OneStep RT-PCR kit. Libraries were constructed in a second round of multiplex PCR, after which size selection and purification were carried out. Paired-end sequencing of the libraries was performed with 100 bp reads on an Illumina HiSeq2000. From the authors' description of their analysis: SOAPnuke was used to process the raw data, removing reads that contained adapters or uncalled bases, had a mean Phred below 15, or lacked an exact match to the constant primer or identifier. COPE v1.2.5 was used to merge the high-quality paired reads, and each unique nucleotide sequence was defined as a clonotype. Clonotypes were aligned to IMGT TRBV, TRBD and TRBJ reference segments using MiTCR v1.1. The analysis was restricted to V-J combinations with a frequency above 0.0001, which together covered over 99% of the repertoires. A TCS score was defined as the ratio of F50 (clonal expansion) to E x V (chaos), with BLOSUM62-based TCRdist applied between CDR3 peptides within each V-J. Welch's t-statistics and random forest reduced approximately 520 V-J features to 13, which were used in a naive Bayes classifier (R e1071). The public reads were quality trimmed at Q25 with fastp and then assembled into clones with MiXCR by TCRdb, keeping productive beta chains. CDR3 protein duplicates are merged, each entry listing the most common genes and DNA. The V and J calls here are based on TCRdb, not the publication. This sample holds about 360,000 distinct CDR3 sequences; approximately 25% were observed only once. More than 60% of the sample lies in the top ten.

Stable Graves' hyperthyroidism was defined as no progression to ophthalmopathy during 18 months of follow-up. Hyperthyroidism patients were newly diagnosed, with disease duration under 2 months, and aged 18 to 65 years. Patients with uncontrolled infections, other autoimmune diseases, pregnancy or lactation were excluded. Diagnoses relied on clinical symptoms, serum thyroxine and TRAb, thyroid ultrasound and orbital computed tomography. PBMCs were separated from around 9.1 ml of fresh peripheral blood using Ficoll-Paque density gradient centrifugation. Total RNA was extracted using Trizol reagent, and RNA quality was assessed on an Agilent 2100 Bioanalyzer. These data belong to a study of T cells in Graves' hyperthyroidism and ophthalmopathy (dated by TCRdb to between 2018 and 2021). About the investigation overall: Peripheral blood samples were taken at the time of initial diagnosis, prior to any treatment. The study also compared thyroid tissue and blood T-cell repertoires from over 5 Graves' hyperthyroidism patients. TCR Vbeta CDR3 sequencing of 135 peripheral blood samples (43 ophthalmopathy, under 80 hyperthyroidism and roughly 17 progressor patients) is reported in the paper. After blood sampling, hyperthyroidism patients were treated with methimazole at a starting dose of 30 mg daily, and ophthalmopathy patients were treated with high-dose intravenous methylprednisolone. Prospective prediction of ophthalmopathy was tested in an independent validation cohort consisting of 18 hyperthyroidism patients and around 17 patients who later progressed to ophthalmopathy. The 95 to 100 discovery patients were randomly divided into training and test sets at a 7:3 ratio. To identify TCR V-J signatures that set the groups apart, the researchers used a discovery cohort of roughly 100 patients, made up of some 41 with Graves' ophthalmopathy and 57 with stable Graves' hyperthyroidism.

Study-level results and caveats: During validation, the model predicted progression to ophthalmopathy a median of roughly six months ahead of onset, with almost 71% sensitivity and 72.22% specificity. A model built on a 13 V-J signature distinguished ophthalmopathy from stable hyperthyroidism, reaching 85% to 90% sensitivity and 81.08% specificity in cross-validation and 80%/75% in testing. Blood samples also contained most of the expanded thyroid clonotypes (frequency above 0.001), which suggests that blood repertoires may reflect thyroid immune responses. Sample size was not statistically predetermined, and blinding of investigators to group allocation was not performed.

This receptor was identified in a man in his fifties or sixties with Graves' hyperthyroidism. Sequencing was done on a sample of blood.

The CDR3 region reads CSVVPPNEQFF. The DNA is as follows: TGCAGCGTGGTACCCCCCAATGAGCAGTTCTTC. Rearrangement joined TRBV29-1 to TRBJ2-1, with the D gene too uncertain to name. Counted from cysteine to phenylalanine, this CDR3 has 11 amino acids. Only the CDR3 part of the read is kept: 33 bases, read in frame from the first base. The germline V gene provides CDR1 SQVTM and CDR2 ANQGSEA. V is cut by 6 bases and J by 6 bases, and the space between the germline ends is 9 bases.